This entry lists 7 T cell receptor beta chains sequenced from one sample in a study of T-cell reconstitution after alpha-beta-depleted transplantation in children. For TCRbeta, the library was prepared with unique molecular identifiers. TCRdb passed the PCR reads through MiXCR, listing each CDR3 protein once. This sample yields around 370,000 distinct CDR3 sequences, of which about a sixth are seen a single time; about 41% belongs to the top ten. The sequences come from PBMCs, mostly from graft donor cells, collected 360 days after TCRalphabeta/CD19-depleted stem cell transplant. The receptors here all came from a male patient under 10 years old who had a stem cell transplant for acute lymphoblastic leukemia, so the T cells may come from the graft donor.

The V and J genes are TRBV7-2 and TRBJ2-3, with D perhaps TRBD1 (6 bases). V lost 4 bases to trimming and J lost 3 bases, with 14 bases between them. CDR3 length: 15 residues. Looked up from germline, CDR1 is SGHTA and CDR2 is FQGNSA. The CDR3 DNA is TGTGCCAGCAGCTCCTTCTTTACAGGGACAGATACGCAGTATTTT. Its protein product is CASSSFFTGTDTQYF.

This clonotype has at least ten counts. The chain couples TRBV19 to TRBJ2-7, with D possibly TRBD1 on 5 matching bases. Per germline, CDR1 LNHDA and CDR2 SQIVND (reference sequence). The ends were cut back, 5 bases at V and 5 bases at J, with 10 bases in the middle. The CDR3 is 12 amino acids. CDR3 region: CASSPGQHEQYF. CDR3 coding DNA: TGTGCCAGTAGTCCCGGACAACACGAGCAGTACTTC.

This clonotype came up many times. The chain is built from TRBV5-1 and TRBJ2-7, with D possibly TRBD1 on 6 matching bases. Trimming took off 2 bases at V and 0 bases at J, with 12 bases between the two ends. The length of the CDR3 is 15 residues. CDR1 is SGHRS, CDR2 YFSETQ, per germline. DNA of the CDR3: TGCGCCAGCAGCTTAGGACAGTCGAGCTCCTACGAGCAGTACTTC. Its translation: CASSLGQSSSYEQYF.

The V call is TRBV3-1, the J call TRBJ2-7, with a possible D match to TRBD2 (6 bases). The CDR3 runs 14 residues. CDR1 and CDR2 (germline): LGHDT, YNNKEL (reference sequence). Deletions cut 3 bases from V and 3 bases from J, with 12 bases between. The CDR3 region has the DNA TGTGCCAGCAGCCACGCGGGATCCTTCTACGAGCAGTACTTC. Amino acid sequence: CASSHAGSFYEQYF.

The chain has TRBV11-1 and TRBJ2-1; 7 bases map to TRBD2. The CDR3 has 15 residues. Germline V gene sequence: CDR1 SGHAT, CDR2 FQDESV (reference sequence). The J segment lost 3 bases and the V segment lost 6 bases, leaving 8 bases of the junction unmatched. The CDR3, as DNA: TGTGCCAGCAGTTCAACTAGCGCTCACTACAATGAGCAGTTCTTC. This codes for CASSSTSAHYNEQFF.

The CDR3 loop is CASSGGRGNQPQHF. CDR3 coding DNA: TGTGCCAGCTCGGGGGGCCGGGGCAATCAGCCCCAGCATTTT. V gene TRBV18 combines with J gene TRBJ1-5; tentative D call: TRBD1 (6 bases). V was pared by 6 bases and J by 2 bases, with 11 bases between. Germline loops: CDR1 KGHSH, CDR2 LQKENI. The CDR3 length is 14 residues. Full variable domain (missing parts from reference TRBV18 and TRBJ1-5): NAGVMQNPRHLVRRRGQEARLRCSPMKGHSHVYWYRQLPEEGLKFMVYLQKENIIDESGMPKERFSAEFPKEGPSILRIQQVVRGDSAAYFCASSGGRGNQPQHFGDGTRLSIL.

This clonotype was seen repeatedly, ten times or more. The V and J genes are TRBV7-2 and TRBJ2-3; D is unclear. This CDR3 region has 14 residues. The V and J ends lost 1 base and 6 bases respectively, with 11 bases between them. Germline CDR1 and CDR2: SGHTA and FQGNSA. In DNA, the CDR3 is TGTGCCAGCAGCTTAGACCCGGTAGGCGATACGCAGTATTTT. Its protein product is CASSLDPVGDTQYF. The whole variable domain, remainder taken from reference TRBV7-2 and TRBJ2-3, is GAGVSQSPSNKVTEKGKDVELRCDPISGHTALYWYRQSLGQGLEFLIYFQGNSAPDKSGLPSDRFSAERTGGSVSTLTIQRTQQEDSAVYLCASSLDPVGDTQYFGPGTRLTVL.